These T cell receptor beta chains were read from a single sample in a study of blood T cell repertoires in COVID-19. TCRdb's table, derived via immunoSEQ multiplex PCR, lists solely in-frame clones and lacks some. This sample has roughly 250,000 clones, with around 90% found just once. Sequencing was performed on PBMCs or T cells enriched from blood (not recorded which). These receptors originate from a woman in her fifties or sixties who had recovered from COVID-19. The CDR3 runs from the conserved cysteine through the conserved F or W. Fields, in order: J gene, clone size, V gene, D gene, CDR3 DNA, CDR3 protein. A D gene is named only where the DNA matches it firmly. Expanded clones get a size class; other rows say once, few or many, or leave the size out.

j_gene: TRBJ1-6; abundance: -; v_gene: TRBV24-1; d_gene: TRBD1; CDR3nt: TGTGCCACCAGTGATTTTACATGGGACAGGGCCCGTATTATTTCACCCCTCCACTTT; CDR3aa: CATSDFTWDRARIISPLHF
j_gene: TRBJ2-2; abundance: -; v_gene: TRBV7-3; d_gene: -; CDR3nt: TGTGCCAGCAGCTTAGGACTAACGACCACCGGGGAGCTGTTTTTT; CDR3aa: CASSLGLTTTGELFF
j_gene: TRBJ2-2; abundance: -; v_gene: TRBV27; d_gene: -; CDR3nt: TGTGCCAGCAGTCCCCGACTAGTTCTCACCGGGGAGCTGTTTTTT; CDR3aa: CASSPRLVLTGELFF
j_gene: TRBJ1-2; abundance: once; v_gene: TRBV7-6; d_gene: -; CDR3nt: TGTGCCTGCAGTAGGACAAGGGGAAACTATGGCTACACCTTC; CDR3aa: CACSRTRGNYGYTF
j_gene: TRBJ1-2; abundance: once; v_gene: TRBV7-9; d_gene: -; CDR3nt: TGTGCCAGCAGCGCCCGACAGGCGAATAACTATGGCTACACCTTC; CDR3aa: CASSARQANNYGYTF
j_gene: TRBJ2-7; abundance: -; v_gene: TRBV7-2; d_gene: TRBD2; CDR3nt: TGTGCCAGCAGCCCTGTAGCGGGAGCTGGCGAGCAGTACTTC; CDR3aa: CASSPVAGAGEQYF
j_gene: TRBJ2-7; abundance: -; v_gene: TRBV20-1; d_gene: TRBD1; CDR3nt: TGCAGTGCTAGTGATGGGACAGGGGTCCCCTACGAGCAGTACTTC; CDR3aa: CSASDGTGVPYEQYF
j_gene: TRBJ2-3; abundance: -; v_gene: TRBV5-1; d_gene: TRBD2; CDR3nt: TGCGCCAGCAGCTTGACTCGGACAGCCCTTAGCGGGAGCGCAGATACGCAGTATTTT; CDR3aa: CASSLTRTALSGSADTQYF
j_gene: TRBJ1-3; abundance: few; v_gene: TRBV19; d_gene: -; CDR3nt: TGTGCCAGTAACCGCGTGAGCTCTGGAAACACCATATATTTT; CDR3aa: CASNRVSSGNTIYF
j_gene: TRBJ2-1; abundance: once; v_gene: TRBV9; d_gene: -; CDR3nt: TGTGCCAGTAGCGCTAGCTACAATGAGCAGTTCTTC; CDR3aa: CASSASYNEQFF
j_gene: TRBJ2-1; abundance: -; v_gene: TRBV19; d_gene: -; CDR3nt: TGTGCCAGTACTAAGGGCGGGATTTCCTACAATGAGCAGTTCTTC; CDR3aa: CASTKGGISYNEQFF
j_gene: TRBJ2-1; abundance: -; v_gene: TRBV30; d_gene: -; CDR3nt: TGTGCCTGGAGTGTACTGGGGCGCAATGAGCAGTTCTTC; CDR3aa: CAWSVLGRNEQFF
j_gene: TRBJ2-7; abundance: few; v_gene: TRBV2; d_gene: -; CDR3nt: TGTGCCAGCAGACGGGGGGCCCATCAGTACTTC; CDR3aa: CASRRGAHQYF
j_gene: TRBJ2-3; abundance: -; v_gene: TRBV7-9; d_gene: TRBD2; CDR3nt: TGTGCCAGCAGCTTAATTACTAGCGGGACGCCAGATACGCAGTATTTT; CDR3aa: CASSLITSGTPDTQYF
j_gene: TRBJ2-3; abundance: -; v_gene: TRBV29-1; d_gene: TRBD2; CDR3nt: TGCACCGGGCGGACTAGCAAAAATACGCAGTATTTT; CDR3aa: CTGRTSKNTQYF
j_gene: TRBJ1-2; abundance: -; v_gene: TRBV14; d_gene: -; CDR3nt: TGTGCCAGCAGCCAAGATCTGGGGAGCAGAACTAACTATGGCTACACCTTC; CDR3aa: CASSQDLGSRTNYGYTF
j_gene: TRBJ2-5; abundance: -; v_gene: TRBV29-1; d_gene: TRBD2; CDR3nt: TGCAGCGCCTCAGCGGGAGAGGAGACCCAGTACTTC; CDR3aa: CSASAGEETQYF
j_gene: TRBJ1-1; abundance: -; v_gene: TRBV5-1; d_gene: -; CDR3nt: TGCGCCAGCAGCTTGGAAGGTCAGGGGACGCCAGCTTTCTTT; CDR3aa: CASSLEGQGTPAFF
j_gene: TRBJ2-7; abundance: -; v_gene: TRBV5-6; d_gene: -; CDR3nt: TGTGCCAGCAGCCGCCGACGTACAGGGAGACACTCCACCTACGAGCAGTACTTC; CDR3aa: CASSRRRTGRHSTYEQYF
j_gene: TRBJ2-7; abundance: many; v_gene: TRBV7-2; d_gene: TRBD2; CDR3nt: TGTGCCAGCAGCTTAAGGGGTAGGACTAGCGGGAGTATCGAGCAGTACTTC; CDR3aa: CASSLRGRTSGSIEQYF
j_gene: TRBJ2-7; abundance: -; v_gene: TRBV29-1; d_gene: TRBD1; CDR3nt: TGCAGCGTTGGTCCAGGGGGCTCCTACGAGCAGTACTTC; CDR3aa: CSVGPGGSYEQYF
j_gene: TRBJ1-2; abundance: -; v_gene: TRBV28; d_gene: TRBD1; CDR3nt: TGTGCCAGCAGTTTATCCGCCGGGACAGGCAGTTCTAACTATGGCTACACCTTC; CDR3aa: CASSLSAGTGSSNYGYTF
j_gene: TRBJ2-2; abundance: -; v_gene: TRBV6-5; d_gene: TRBD2; CDR3nt: TGTGCCAGCAGTAAGGACGGCGGGGGCACCGGGGAGCTGTTTTTT; CDR3aa: CASSKDGGGTGELFF
j_gene: TRBJ2-5; abundance: once; v_gene: TRBV20-1; d_gene: -; CDR3nt: TGCAGTGATGTGGACTCAGAGACCCAGTACTTC; CDR3aa: CSDVDSETQYF
j_gene: TRBJ1-1; abundance: -; v_gene: TRBV18; d_gene: -; CDR3nt: TGTGCCAGCTCCCCGGGACAGAACACTGAAGCTTTCTTT; CDR3aa: CASSPGQNTEAFF
j_gene: TRBJ2-7; abundance: few; v_gene: TRBV19; d_gene: TRBD1; CDR3nt: TGTGCCAGTAGTAATAGGGGGCCGGGCTACGAGCAGTACTTC; CDR3aa: CASSNRGPGYEQYF
j_gene: TRBJ1-1; abundance: -; v_gene: TRBV19; d_gene: -; CDR3nt: TGTGCCAGTAGTCTCCTGAACACTGAAGCTTTCTTT; CDR3aa: CASSLLNTEAFF
j_gene: TRBJ2-1; abundance: -; v_gene: TRBV7-9; d_gene: -; CDR3nt: TGTGCCAGCAGTTTCGGGACTGATCAGTTCTTC; CDR3aa: CASSFGTDQFF
j_gene: TRBJ2-1; abundance: -; v_gene: TRBV12-5; d_gene: -; CDR3nt: TGTGCTAGTGGTTTGTGGGCTCGAAATGAGCAGTTCTTC; CDR3aa: CASGLWARNEQFF
j_gene: TRBJ1-5; abundance: -; v_gene: TRBV15; d_gene: -; CDR3nt: TGTGCCACCAGCAGTGGACAGATCGCTAGCAATCAGCCCCAGCATTTT; CDR3aa: CATSSGQIASNQPQHF
j_gene: TRBJ2-7; abundance: -; v_gene: TRBV5-1; d_gene: -; CDR3nt: TGCGCCAGCAGCTCACTTGGAGACCCCTACGAGCAGTACTTC; CDR3aa: CASSSLGDPYEQYF
j_gene: TRBJ1-4; abundance: -; v_gene: TRBV6-1; d_gene: TRBD1; CDR3nt: TGTGCCAGCAGTGAAGCTGGGCGGGACAGTCCGTTTTTT; CDR3aa: CASSEAGRDSPFF
j_gene: TRBJ2-1; abundance: -; v_gene: TRBV11-3; d_gene: TRBD2; CDR3nt: TGTGCCAGCAGCTTAGGGGGGGGAGCCCACAATGAGCAGTTCTTC; CDR3aa: CASSLGGGAHNEQFF
j_gene: TRBJ2-7; abundance: -; v_gene: TRBV14; d_gene: -; CDR3nt: TGTGCCAGCAGCCAAGATCTTAGCACCTGGCAGTACTTC; CDR3aa: CASSQDLSTWQYF
j_gene: TRBJ1-2; abundance: once; v_gene: TRBV2; d_gene: -; CDR3nt: TGTGCCAGCAGTGAGTACAATTCTCCCGGCTACACCTTC; CDR3aa: CASSEYNSPGYTF
j_gene: TRBJ2-5; abundance: -; v_gene: TRBV28; d_gene: TRBD1; CDR3nt: TGTGCCAGCACCCGACAGGGTTTGGGATTAGGGGAGACCCAGTACTTC; CDR3aa: CASTRQGLGLGETQYF
j_gene: TRBJ2-3; abundance: -; v_gene: TRBV7-3; d_gene: TRBD1; CDR3nt: TGTGCCAGCAGCTTAGACAGGGGCACAGATACGCAGTATTTT; CDR3aa: CASSLDRGTDTQYF
j_gene: TRBJ2-3; abundance: -; v_gene: TRBV29-1; d_gene: -; CDR3nt: TGCAGCGCCCTAGAGACGTCGCAGTATTTT; CDR3aa: CSALETSQYF
j_gene: TRBJ1-1; abundance: -; v_gene: TRBV7-9; d_gene: -; CDR3nt: TGTGCCAGCAGCTCCTACAGGGAGTATACTGAAGCTTTCTTT; CDR3aa: CASSSYREYTEAFF
j_gene: TRBJ2-2; abundance: -; v_gene: TRBV6-4; d_gene: -; CDR3nt: TGTAAGACAGGAGCGAACACCGGGGAGCTGTTTTTT; CDR3aa: CKTGANTGELFF
j_gene: TRBJ2-1; abundance: -; v_gene: TRBV12-5; d_gene: TRBD2; CDR3nt: TGTGCTAGTGGTTCCCCGGGACTAGCTGGCAATGAGCAGTTCTTC; CDR3aa: CASGSPGLAGNEQFF
j_gene: TRBJ2-3; abundance: -; v_gene: TRBV6-1; d_gene: -; CDR3nt: TGTGCCAGCAGTGAATTGGCGTACAGGTCTAATACGCAGTATTTT; CDR3aa: CASSELAYRSNTQYF
j_gene: TRBJ2-4; abundance: few; v_gene: TRBV3-1/TRBV3-2; d_gene: TRBD1; CDR3nt: TGTGCCAGCAGCCAAGGAGGGACAGCACACTTC; CDR3aa: CASSQGGTAHF
j_gene: TRBJ1-1; abundance: -; v_gene: TRBV7-8; d_gene: TRBD1; CDR3nt: TGTGCCAGCAGCTTAGGGGACAGGGGGCGAACTAATTTTAACACTGAAGCTTTCTTT; CDR3aa: CASSLGDRGRTNFNTEAFF
j_gene: TRBJ1-1; abundance: -; v_gene: TRBV6-4; d_gene: -; CDR3nt: TGTGCCAGCAGTGACTGGTTTCGGGGGACTGAAGCTTTCTTT; CDR3aa: CASSDWFRGTEAFF
j_gene: TRBJ2-3; abundance: -; v_gene: TRBV7-3; d_gene: TRBD2; CDR3nt: TGTGCCAGCAGCTACGGGAACGGGAGGGAGACAGATACGCAGTATTTT; CDR3aa: CASSYGNGRETDTQYF
j_gene: TRBJ1-2; abundance: -; v_gene: TRBV2; d_gene: TRBD1; CDR3nt: TGTGCCAGCAGGACAGGGACTAACTATGGCTACACCTTC; CDR3aa: CASRTGTNYGYTF
j_gene: TRBJ2-7; abundance: -; v_gene: TRBV3-1/TRBV3-2; d_gene: TRBD1; CDR3nt: TGTGCCAGCAGCCACCGGGACAGGGTTGGCGAGCAGTACTTC; CDR3aa: CASSHRDRVGEQYF
j_gene: TRBJ1-2; abundance: -; v_gene: TRBV18; d_gene: -; CDR3nt: TGTGCCAGCTCACCTACAGGAGGGTCCGATGGCTACACCTTC; CDR3aa: CASSPTGGSDGYTF
j_gene: TRBJ2-3; abundance: -; v_gene: TRBV6-5; d_gene: -; CDR3nt: TGTGCCAGCAGTCGGGACTTCACAGATACGCAGTATTTT; CDR3aa: CASSRDFTDTQYF
j_gene: TRBJ1-5; abundance: -; v_gene: TRBV19; d_gene: TRBD1; CDR3nt: TGTGCCAGTAGCCCCGGACAGGCCGCTACTCAGCCCCAGCATTTT; CDR3aa: CASSPGQAATQPQHF
j_gene: TRBJ2-3; abundance: -; v_gene: TRBV19; d_gene: TRBD2; CDR3nt: TGTGCCAGTACCCCGGGGACTAGCAAGGTGAATACGCAGTATTTT; CDR3aa: CASTPGTSKVNTQYF